The next 9 T cell receptor beta chains were all read from a single sample in a study of cytomegalovirus exposure and HLA in healthy donors. The PCR made use of 60 Vbeta and 13 Jbeta primers. The table came from immunoSEQ multiplex PCR; TCRdb's copy has only in-frame clones and leaves some out. The sample has under 200,000 clones; roughly 79% are singletons. Material for sequencing was PBMCs. The receptors originated from a woman between 45 and 60 years old in good health and CMV-seropositive.

Ten or more counts support this clone. V is TRBV5-8 and J is TRBJ2-7; TRBD1 aligns across 7 bases. J was trimmed by 0 bases and V by 0 bases; bases with no gene match: 6. This CDR3 is built from 16 residues. Germline loops: CDR1 SGHTS, CDR2 YDEGEE. The CDR3 DNA reads as TGTGCCAGCAGCTTGGGTTTCTGGACAGGCTCCTACGAGCAGTACTTC. Translation gives CASSLGFWTGSYEQYF.

This rearrangement joins TRBV7-8 to TRBJ2-7; 7 bases are a match to TRBD1. Germline trimming cut 7 bases from V and 5 bases from J; bases unmatched to any gene: 14. From germline, CDR1 is SGHVS and CDR2 FQNEAQ. CDR3 length: 15 amino acids. The CDR3 DNA reads as TGTGCCAGCACCCTTACGGGACAGATGGGCAACGAGCAGTACTTC. Translation: CASTLTGQMGNEQYF.

In this sample, this clone turned up a few times. The rearrangement uses TRBV6-1 and TRBJ1-1, with D possibly matching TRBD1 (6 bases). The CDR3 sequence is 12 residues long. V lost 1 base and J lost 11, with 11 bases in between. Looked up from germline, CDR1 is MNHNS and CDR2 is SASEGT. The CDR3 DNA is TGTGCCAGCAGTGAAGTCCAGGGGCGGGCTTTCTTT. Translation: CASSEVQGRAFF.

The rearrangement uses TRBV11-3 and TRBJ1-3, with D perhaps matching TRBD1 (5 bases). CDR3 size: 17 residues. Germline CDR1 SGHNT, CDR2 YENEEA. Trimming took 8 bases from V and 4 from J, leaving 24 bases between them. The CDR3 coding sequence is TGTGCCAGCGCCGCCCCATGGGGCGAAGTTGCCGGAAACACCATATATTTT. Translated: CASAAPWGEVAGNTIYF.

This chain uses TRBV19 with TRBJ1-6, with TRBD1 matching over 7 bases. This CDR3 spans 13 amino acids. The germline CDR1 and CDR2 sequences are LNHDA and SQIVND (reference sequence). Trimming removed 6 bases from V and 6 bases from J; junction bases left unmatched: 2. In DNA form, the CDR3 reads TGTGCCAGTAGGACAGGGTTTAATTCACCCCTCCACTTT. Its translation: CASRTGFNSPLHF.

The genes are TRBV9 and TRBJ2-7; 14 nucleotides agree with TRBD2. The length of the CDR3 is 13 residues. The V segment lost 7 bases and the J segment 6 bases; nucleotides outside the gene matches: 3. Germline V gene lookup returns CDR1 SGDLS and CDR2 YYNGEE. The CDR3 spells CASGTSGSTEQYF. The CDR3, as DNA: TGTGCCAGCGGGACTAGCGGGAGTACCGAGCAGTACTTC.

V usage is TRBV19 and J usage is TRBJ1-3; TRBD1 aligns across 8 bases. Germline V CDR1 and CDR2: LNHDA, SQIVND (reference sequence). The CDR3 length is 17 residues. The junction had 8 bases not matched to a gene; V was cut back by 3 bases and J by 1 base. CDR3 sequence reads: CASSIRQGPGSGNTIYF. CDR3 DNA sequence: TGTGCCAGTAGTATCCGACAGGGGCCGGGTTCTGGAAACACCATATATTTT.

This chain links TRBV2 with TRBJ1-4, with TRBD1 as a possible D gene (5 bases). In germline, CDR1 is SNHLY, CDR2 FYNNEI. V dropped 11 bases and J dropped 0 bases, with 19 bases sitting between them. This CDR3 is 16 amino acids long. This CDR3 reads CAAFKFQGATNEKLFF. The CDR3 nucleotides read TGTGCCGCCTTTAAATTTCAGGGTGCAACTAATGAAAAACTGTTTTTT.

J is TRBJ1-1 and V is TRBV14; a weak D match, TRBD1 (6 bases). The length of the CDR3 is 16 residues. Trimming stripped 3 bases from V and 3 bases from J, with 17 bases between. Looked up from germline, CDR1 is SGHDN and CDR2 is FVKESK. The CDR3 bases are TGTGCCAGCAGCCACTTGACCGGCAGACAGGACACTGAAGCTTTCTTT. Translation gives CASSHLTGRQDTEAFF.